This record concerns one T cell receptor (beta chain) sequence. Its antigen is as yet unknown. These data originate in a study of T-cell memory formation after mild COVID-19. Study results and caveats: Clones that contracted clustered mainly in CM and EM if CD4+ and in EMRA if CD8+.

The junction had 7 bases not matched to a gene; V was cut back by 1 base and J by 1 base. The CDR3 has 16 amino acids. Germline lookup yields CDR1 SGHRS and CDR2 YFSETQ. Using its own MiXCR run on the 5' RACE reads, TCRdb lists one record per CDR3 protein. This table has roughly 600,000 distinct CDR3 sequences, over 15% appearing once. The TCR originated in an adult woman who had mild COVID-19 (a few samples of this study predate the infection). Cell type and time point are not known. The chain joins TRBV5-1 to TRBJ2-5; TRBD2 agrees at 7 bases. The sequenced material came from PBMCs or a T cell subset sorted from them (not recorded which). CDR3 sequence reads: CASSLQRGDLQETQYF. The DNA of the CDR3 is TGCGCCAGCAGCTTGCAGCGGGGAGACCTCCAAGAGACCCAGTACTTC. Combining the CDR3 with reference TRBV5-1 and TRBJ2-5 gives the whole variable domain KAGVTQTPRYLIKTRGQQVTLSCSPISGHRSVSWYQQTPGQGLQFLFEYFSETQRNKGNFPGRFSGRQFSNSRSEMNVSTLELGDSALYLCASSLQRGDLQETQYFGPGTRLLVL.